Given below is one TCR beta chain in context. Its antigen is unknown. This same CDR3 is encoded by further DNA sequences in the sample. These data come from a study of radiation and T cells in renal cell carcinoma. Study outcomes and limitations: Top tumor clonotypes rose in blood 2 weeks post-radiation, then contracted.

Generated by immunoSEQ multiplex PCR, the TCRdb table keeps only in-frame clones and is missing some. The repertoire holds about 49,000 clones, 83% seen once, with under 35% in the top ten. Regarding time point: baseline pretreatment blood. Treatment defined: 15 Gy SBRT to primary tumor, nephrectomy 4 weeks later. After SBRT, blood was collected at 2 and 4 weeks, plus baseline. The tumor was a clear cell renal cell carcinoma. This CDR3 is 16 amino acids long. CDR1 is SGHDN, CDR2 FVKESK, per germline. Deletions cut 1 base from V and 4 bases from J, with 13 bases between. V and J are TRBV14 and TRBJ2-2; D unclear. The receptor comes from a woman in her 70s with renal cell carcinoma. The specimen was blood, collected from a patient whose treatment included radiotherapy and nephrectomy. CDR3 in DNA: TGTGCCAGCAGCCAAGTTACTCGCGGCCTCACCGGGGAGCTGTTTTTT. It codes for CASSQVTRGLTGELFF. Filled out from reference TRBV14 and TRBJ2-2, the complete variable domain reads EAGVTQFPSHSVIEKGQTVTLRCDPISGHDNLYWYRRVMGKEIKFLLHFVKESKQDESGMPNNRFLAERTGGTYSTLKVQPAELEDSGVYFCASSQVTRGLTGELFFGEGSRLTVL.